These 8 T cell receptor beta chains originate from one sample sequenced in a study of T cell responses to AZD1222 COVID-19 vaccine. The repertoire was sequenced with immunoSEQ multiplex PCR; TCRdb's copy has only in-frame clones and lacks some. The sample holds over 150,000 clones, around 90% seen once. The specimen comprised peripheral blood, sampled on day 0 of AZD1222 vaccination. The origin of the receptors is an adult in good health.

This sequence joins TRBV7-9 and TRBJ2-5; 15 bases line up with TRBD2. Trimming took 5 bases from V and 5 from J; bases not matched to a gene: 3. From germline, CDR1 is SEHNR and CDR2 FQNEAQ (reference sequence). This CDR3 region has 15 residues. This chain's CDR3 is CASSPGTSGRETQYF. The DNA for the CDR3 is TGTGCCAGCAGCCCCGGGACTAGCGGGAGGGAGACCCAGTACTTC.

The CDR3 loop is CASKSGTNTDTQYF. CDR3 sequence (DNA): TGTGCCAGCAAATCCGGGACTAACACGGATACGCAGTATTTT. This sequence joins TRBV2 and TRBJ2-3; the match to TRBD2 covers 7 bases. From germline, CDR1 is SNHLY and CDR2 FYNNEI. The ends lost 7 bases at V and 6 bases at J; junction bases unmatched: 10. The CDR3 sequence is 14 residues long.

The J gene is TRBJ2-2, the V gene TRBV6-5; D may correspond to TRBD1 or TRBD2 (7 bases each). The germline V gene has CDR1 MNHEY and CDR2 SVGAGI. V was shortened by 4 bases and J by 4 bases, with 13 bases between the two germline ends. This CDR3 spans 15 amino acids. The CDR3 coding sequence is TGTGCCAGCAGTTTACAGGGGAGGGGCACCGGGGAGCTGTTTTTT. Protein sequence: CASSLQGRGTGELFF.

The CDR3, as DNA: TGCAGTGCCGCGAACACCGGGGAGCTGTTTTTT. Translating it yields CSAANTGELFF. The J gene is TRBJ2-2, the V gene TRBV20-1, with unresolved D. V was shortened by 6 bases and J by 0 bases, with 2 bases between the two germline ends. The CDR3 totals 11 residues. Germline values: CDR1 DFQATT, CDR2 SNEGSKA (reference sequence).

V usage is TRBV24-1 and J usage is TRBJ2-1; possible D gene TRBD2, 6 bases. The ends were cut back, 3 bases at V and 4 bases at J, with 24 bases in the middle. The CDR3 contains 19 residues. Germline CDR1 is KGHDR and CDR2 is SFDVKD. CDR3 residues: CATSDRRTKGRTIYNEQFF. The CDR3 coding sequence is TGTGCCACCAGTGATCGCCGAACAAAAGGAAGGACTATTTACAATGAGCAGTTCTTC.

The chain combines TRBV30 with TRBJ1-4; D unresolved. The CDR3 contains 11 residues. Germline V gene lookup returns CDR1 GTSNPN and CDR2 SVGIG (reference sequence). The V gene lost 0 bases and the J gene lost 8 bases, with 4 bases spanning the gap. CDR3 protein: CAWSVVEKLFF. CDR3 DNA sequence: TGTGCCTGGAGTGTGGTCGAAAAACTGTTTTTT.

The rearrangement links TRBV5-8 to TRBJ1-2; 8 nucleotides match TRBD1. V shed 4 bases, J shed 8 bases, and the junction held 7 bases outside the gene matches. Germline values: CDR1 SGHTS, CDR2 YDEGEE. The CDR3 has 13 amino acids. CDR3 sequence: CASSRGTGSGYTF. The CDR3 DNA reads TGTGCCAGCAGCCGAGGGACAGGCTCGGGCTACACCTTC.

The rearrangement links TRBV18 to TRBJ2-5; a possible D gene is TRBD2 (5 bases). V gave up 0 bases and J gave up 1 base, with 12 bases separating them. The CDR3 extends over 16 amino acids. CDR1 is KGHSH and CDR2 is LQKENI in the germline V gene. CDR3 amino acids: CASSPPNRGFQETQYF. In nucleotides, the CDR3 is TGTGCCAGCTCACCACCGAACCGGGGTTTCCAAGAGACCCAGTACTTC. The variable domain in full, with the rest retrieved from reference TRBV18 and TRBJ2-5, is NAGVMQNPRHLVRRRGQEARLRCSPMKGHSHVYWYRQLPEEGLKFMVYLQKENIIDESGMPKERFSAEFPKEGPSILRIQQVVRGDSAAYFCASSPPNRGFQETQYFGPGTRLLVL.